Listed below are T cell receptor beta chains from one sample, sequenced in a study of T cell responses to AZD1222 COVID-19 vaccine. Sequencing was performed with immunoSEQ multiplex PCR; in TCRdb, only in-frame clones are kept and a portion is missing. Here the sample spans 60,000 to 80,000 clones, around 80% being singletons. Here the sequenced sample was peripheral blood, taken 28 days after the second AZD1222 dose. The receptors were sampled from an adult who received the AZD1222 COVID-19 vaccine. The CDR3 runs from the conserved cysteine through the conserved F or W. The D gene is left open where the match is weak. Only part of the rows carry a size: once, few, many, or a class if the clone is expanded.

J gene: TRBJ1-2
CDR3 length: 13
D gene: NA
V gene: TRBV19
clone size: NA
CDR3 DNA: TGTGCCAGTAGTGGCCGGGGGGGGAATGGCTACACCTTC
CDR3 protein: CASSGRGGNGYTF

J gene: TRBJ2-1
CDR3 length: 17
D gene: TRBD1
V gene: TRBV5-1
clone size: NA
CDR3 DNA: TGCGCCAGCAGCTCGCCACAGGGGCTCCAGACTTCCAATGAGCAGTTCTTC
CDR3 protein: CASSSPQGLQTSNEQFF

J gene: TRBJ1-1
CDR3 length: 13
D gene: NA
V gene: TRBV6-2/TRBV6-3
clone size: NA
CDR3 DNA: TGTGCCAGCAGTTACCTGGGGGGTTCAGCGGCTTTCTTT
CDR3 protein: CASSYLGGSAAFF

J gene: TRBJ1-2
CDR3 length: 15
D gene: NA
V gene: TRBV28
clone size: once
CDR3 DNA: TGTGCCAGCAGTTCCCCGGGGGGGTCGGACTATGGCTACACCTTC
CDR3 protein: CASSSPGGSDYGYTF

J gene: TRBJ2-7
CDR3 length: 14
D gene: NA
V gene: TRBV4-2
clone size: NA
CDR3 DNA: TGTGCCAGCAGCCAAGCAAAGGGGACCTACGAGCAGTACTTC
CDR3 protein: CASSQAKGTYEQYF

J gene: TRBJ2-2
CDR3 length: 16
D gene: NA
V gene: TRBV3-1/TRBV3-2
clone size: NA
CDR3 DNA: TGTGCCAGCAGCCAGCCATCGGGGAGGAACACCGGGGAGCTGTTTTTT
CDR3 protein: CASSQPSGRNTGELFF

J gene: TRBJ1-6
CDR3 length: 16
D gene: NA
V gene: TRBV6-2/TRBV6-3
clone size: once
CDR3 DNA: TGTGCCAGCAGTTACGATCGCAGCGCCGGAGCGTTATCCCTCCACTTT
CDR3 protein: CASSYDRSAGALSLHF

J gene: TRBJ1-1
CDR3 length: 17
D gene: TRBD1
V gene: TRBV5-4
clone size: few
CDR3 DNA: TGTGCCAGCAGCATGCCCGGGCAGGGGGCATTTAACACTGAAGCTTTCTTT
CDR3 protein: CASSMPGQGAFNTEAFF

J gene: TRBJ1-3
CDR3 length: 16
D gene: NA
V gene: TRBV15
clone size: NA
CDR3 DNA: TGTGCCACCAGCAGAGTAGCGGGGTCCTCTGGAAACACCATATATTTT
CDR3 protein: CATSRVAGSSGNTIYF

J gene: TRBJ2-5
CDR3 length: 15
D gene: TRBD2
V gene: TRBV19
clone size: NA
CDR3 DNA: TGTGCCAGTAGCTCTGGACTAGCGGGTCCGGAGACCCAGTACTTC
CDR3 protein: CASSSGLAGPETQYF

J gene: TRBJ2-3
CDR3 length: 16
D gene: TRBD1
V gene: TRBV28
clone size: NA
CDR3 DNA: TGTGCCAGCAGCCAAAACAGGGGTAGGAACTCAGATACGCAGTATTTT
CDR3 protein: CASSQNRGRNSDTQYF

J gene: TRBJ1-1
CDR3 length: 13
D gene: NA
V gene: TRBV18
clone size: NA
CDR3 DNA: TGTGCCAGCTCACCAATGAGGGACACTGAAGCTTTCTTT
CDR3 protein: CASSPMRDTEAFF

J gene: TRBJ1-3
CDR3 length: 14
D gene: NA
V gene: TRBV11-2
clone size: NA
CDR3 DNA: TGTGCCAGCAGCTTAGCGGCAGATGGAAACACCATATATTTT
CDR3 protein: CASSLAADGNTIYF

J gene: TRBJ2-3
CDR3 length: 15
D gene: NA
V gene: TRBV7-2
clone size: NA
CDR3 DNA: TGTGCCAGCAGCTTAGGTAGTGTTAATTCTGATACGCAGTATTTT
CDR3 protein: CASSLGSVNSDTQYF

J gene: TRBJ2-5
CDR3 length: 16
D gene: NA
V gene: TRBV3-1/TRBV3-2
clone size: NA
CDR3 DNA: TGTGCCAGCAGCCAAGGATTTAGTCAGGGGCTACAGACCCAGTACTTC
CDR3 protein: CASSQGFSQGLQTQYF

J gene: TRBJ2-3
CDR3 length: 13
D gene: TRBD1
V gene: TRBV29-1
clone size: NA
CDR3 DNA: TGCAGCGTTGATGGGACAGGGGAAGGTACGCAGTATTTT
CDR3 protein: CSVDGTGEGTQYF

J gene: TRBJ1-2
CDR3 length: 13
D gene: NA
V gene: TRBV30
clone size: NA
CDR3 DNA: TGTGCCTGGATGACTTCCCGGGGACTTGGCTACACCTTC
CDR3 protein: CAWMTSRGLGYTF

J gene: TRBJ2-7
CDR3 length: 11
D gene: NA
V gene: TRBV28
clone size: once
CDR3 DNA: TGTGCCAGCCGGGACTGGTTCGAGCAGTACTTC
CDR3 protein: CASRDWFEQYF

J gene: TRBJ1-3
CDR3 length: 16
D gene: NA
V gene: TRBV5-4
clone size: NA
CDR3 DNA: TGTGCCAGCAGCTTCACAGGGATAGTCTCCGGAAACACCATATATTTT
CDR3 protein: CASSFTGIVSGNTIYF

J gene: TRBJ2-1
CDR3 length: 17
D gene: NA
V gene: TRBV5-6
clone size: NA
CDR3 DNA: TGTGCCAGCAGCCTCCCCGCGAGTGGGGGACCCAGCAATGAGCAGTTCTTC
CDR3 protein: CASSLPASGGPSNEQFF

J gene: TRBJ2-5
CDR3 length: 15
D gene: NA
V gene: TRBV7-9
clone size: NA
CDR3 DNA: TGTGCCAGCAGCCCAGGTCATCAGGGGCGCGAGACCCAGTACTTC
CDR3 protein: CASSPGHQGRETQYF

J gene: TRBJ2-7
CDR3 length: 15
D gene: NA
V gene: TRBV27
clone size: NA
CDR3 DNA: TGTGCCAGCGGAACAGTATACAGCGACTCCTACGAGCAGTACTTC
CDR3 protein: CASGTVYSDSYEQYF

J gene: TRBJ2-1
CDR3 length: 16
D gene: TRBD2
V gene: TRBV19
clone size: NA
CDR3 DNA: TGTGCCAGTAGTTTACCTAGCGGTAGCTCCTACAATGAGCAGTTCTTC
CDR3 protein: CASSLPSGSSYNEQFF

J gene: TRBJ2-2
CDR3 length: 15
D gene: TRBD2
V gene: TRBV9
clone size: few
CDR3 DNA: TGTGCCAGCAGCCCCGGGGGAGGGAAGTCCGGGGAGCTGTTTTTT
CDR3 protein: CASSPGGGKSGELFF

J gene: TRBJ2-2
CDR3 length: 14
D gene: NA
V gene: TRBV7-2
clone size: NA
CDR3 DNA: TGTGCCAGCAGTTCCCAACTGAACACCGGGGAGCTGTTTTTT
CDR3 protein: CASSSQLNTGELFF

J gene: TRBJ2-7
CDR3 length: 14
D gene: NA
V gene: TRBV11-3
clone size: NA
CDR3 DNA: TGTGCCAGCAGCTCAGCCGGGACCCGGGGTGAGCAACACTTC
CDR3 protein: CASSSAGTRGEQHF

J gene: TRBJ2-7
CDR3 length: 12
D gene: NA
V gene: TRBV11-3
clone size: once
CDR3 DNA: TGTGCCAGCAGCTTGGACAGTTACGAGCAGTACTTC
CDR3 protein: CASSLDSYEQYF

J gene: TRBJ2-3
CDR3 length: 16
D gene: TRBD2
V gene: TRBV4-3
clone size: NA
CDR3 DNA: TGCGCCAGCAGCCAGATGGGACTAGCTGGATCAGATACGCAGTATTTT
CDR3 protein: CASSQMGLAGSDTQYF

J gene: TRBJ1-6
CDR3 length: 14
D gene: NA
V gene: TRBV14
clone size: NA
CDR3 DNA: TGTGCCAGCAGCCAAGAAATGAGGGGCTCACCCCTCCACTTT
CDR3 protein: CASSQEMRGSPLHF

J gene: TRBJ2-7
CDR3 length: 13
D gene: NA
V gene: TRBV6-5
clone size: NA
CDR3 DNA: TGTGCCAGCAGGTCCCAGGGGGGCCACGAGCAGTACTTC
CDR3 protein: CASRSQGGHEQYF

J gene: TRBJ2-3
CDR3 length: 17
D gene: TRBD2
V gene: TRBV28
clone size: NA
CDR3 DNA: TGTGCCAGCAGTTCACCGGGACTAGCGGGAAGGATAGATACGCAGTATTTT
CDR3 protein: CASSSPGLAGRIDTQYF

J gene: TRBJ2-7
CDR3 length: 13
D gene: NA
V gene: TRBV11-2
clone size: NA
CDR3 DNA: TGTGCCAGCAGCTATCAAAGCTCCTACGAGCAGTACTTC
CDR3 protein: CASSYQSSYEQYF

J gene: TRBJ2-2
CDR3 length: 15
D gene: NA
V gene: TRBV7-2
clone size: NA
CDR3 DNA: TGTGCCAGCAGCTACGAGTCCACCGGGACCGGGGAGCTGTTTTTT
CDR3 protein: CASSYESTGTGELFF

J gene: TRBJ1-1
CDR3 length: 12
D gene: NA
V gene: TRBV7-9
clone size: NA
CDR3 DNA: TGTGCCAGCAGCCTAGAAGACAGGGAAGCTTTCTTT
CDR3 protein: CASSLEDREAFF

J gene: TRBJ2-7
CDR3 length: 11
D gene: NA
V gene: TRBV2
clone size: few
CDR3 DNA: TGTGCCAGCGGCTTCGCAGGCGAGCAGTACTTC
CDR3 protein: CASGFAGEQYF

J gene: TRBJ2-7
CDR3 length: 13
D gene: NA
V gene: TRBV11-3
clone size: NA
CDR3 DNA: TGTGCCAGCAGCTTATTACGGGGGTACGAGCAGTACTTC
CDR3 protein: CASSLLRGYEQYF

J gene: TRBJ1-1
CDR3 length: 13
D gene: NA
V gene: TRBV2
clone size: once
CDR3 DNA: TGTGCCAGCAGTGGGACGATGAACACTGAAGCTTTCTTT
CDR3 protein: CASSGTMNTEAFF

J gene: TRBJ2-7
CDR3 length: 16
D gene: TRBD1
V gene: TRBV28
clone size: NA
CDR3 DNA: TGTGCCAGCAGTTTATTTGGACAGGGGGTACTTGGCGAGCAGTACTTC
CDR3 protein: CASSLFGQGVLGEQYF

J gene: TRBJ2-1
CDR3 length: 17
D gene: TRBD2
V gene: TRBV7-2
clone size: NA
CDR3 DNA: TGTGCCAGCAGCTCGCGGGGGCACCTAGCGGGGTACAATGAGCAGTTCTTC
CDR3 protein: CASSSRGHLAGYNEQFF

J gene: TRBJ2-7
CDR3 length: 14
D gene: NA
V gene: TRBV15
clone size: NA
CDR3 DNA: TGTGCCACCAGCAAAGGGGGTTCCGCCTACGAGCAGTACTTC
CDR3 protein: CATSKGGSAYEQYF

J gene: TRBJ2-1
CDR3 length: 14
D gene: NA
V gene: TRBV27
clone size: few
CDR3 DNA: TGTGCCAGCAGTCTAAAAGACCCCTACAATGAGCAGTTCTTC
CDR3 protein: CASSLKDPYNEQFF

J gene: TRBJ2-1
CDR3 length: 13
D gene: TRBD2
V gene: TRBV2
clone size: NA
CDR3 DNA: TGTGCCAGCAGTGCGGGACTAGCTATTGAGCAGTTCTTC
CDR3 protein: CASSAGLAIEQFF

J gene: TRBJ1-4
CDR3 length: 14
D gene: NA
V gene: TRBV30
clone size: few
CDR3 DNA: TGTGCCTGGAGTGATCTAGTTTCTAATGAAAAACTGTTTTTT
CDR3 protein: CAWSDLVSNEKLFF

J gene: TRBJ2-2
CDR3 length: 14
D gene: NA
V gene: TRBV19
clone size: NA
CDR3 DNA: TGTGCCAGTAGTATTACGGGGGGCGCCGGGGAGCTGTTTTTT
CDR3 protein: CASSITGGAGELFF

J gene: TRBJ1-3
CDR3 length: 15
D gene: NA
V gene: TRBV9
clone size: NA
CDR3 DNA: TGTGCCAGCAGCACAACAGGGCTCTCTGGAAACACCATATATTTT
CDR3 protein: CASSTTGLSGNTIYF

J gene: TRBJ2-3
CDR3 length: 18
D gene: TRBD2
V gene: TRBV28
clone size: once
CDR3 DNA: TGTGCCAGCAGAAGCCCAACATTCACTAGCGGATTCACAGATACGCAGTATTTT
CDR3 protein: CASRSPTFTSGFTDTQYF

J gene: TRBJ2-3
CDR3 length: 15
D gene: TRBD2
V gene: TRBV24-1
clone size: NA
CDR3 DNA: TGTGCCACCAGTCGGACTAGCGGAGTCACAGATACGCAGTATTTT
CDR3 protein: CATSRTSGVTDTQYF

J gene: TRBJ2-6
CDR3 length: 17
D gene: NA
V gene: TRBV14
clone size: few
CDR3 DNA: TGTGCCAGCAGCCAAGGCGGCCCTTTCTCTGGGGCCAACGTCCTGACTTTC
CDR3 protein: CASSQGGPFSGANVLTF

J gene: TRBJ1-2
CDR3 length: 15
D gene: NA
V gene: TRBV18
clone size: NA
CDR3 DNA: TGTGCCAGCTCACTTAGGACAGCGGATAACTATGGCTACACCTTC
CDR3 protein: CASSLRTADNYGYTF

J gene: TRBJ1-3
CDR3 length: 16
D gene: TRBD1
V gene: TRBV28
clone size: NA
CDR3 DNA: TGTGCCAGTTCTATCCTGGGGAGGGGGCCTGGAAACACCATATATTTT
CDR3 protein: CASSILGRGPGNTIYF

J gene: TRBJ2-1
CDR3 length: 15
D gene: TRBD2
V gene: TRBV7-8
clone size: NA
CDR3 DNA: TGTGCCAGCAGCACTCTAGCGGGAGTTTCGAATGAGCAGTTCTTC
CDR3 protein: CASSTLAGVSNEQFF

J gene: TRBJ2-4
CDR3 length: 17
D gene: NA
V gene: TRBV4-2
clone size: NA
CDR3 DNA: TGTGCCAGCAGCCTCGAGCCACCCGCGATGGACAAAAACATTCAGTACTTC
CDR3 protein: CASSLEPPAMDKNIQYF

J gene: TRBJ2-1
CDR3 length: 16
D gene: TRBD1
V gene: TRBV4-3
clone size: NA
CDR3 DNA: TGCGCCAGCAGCCATGACGGGCAGGGGGCTTACAATGAGCAGTTCTTC
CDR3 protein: CASSHDGQGAYNEQFF

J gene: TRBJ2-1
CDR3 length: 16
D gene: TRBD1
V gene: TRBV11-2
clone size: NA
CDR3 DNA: TGTGCCAGCAGCTTAGTGACAGGGTCGTCCTACAATGAGCAGTTCTTC
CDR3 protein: CASSLVTGSSYNEQFF

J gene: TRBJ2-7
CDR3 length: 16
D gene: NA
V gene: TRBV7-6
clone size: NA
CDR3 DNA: TGTGCCAGCAGCTCAGAGGCCGGGACCTATTCCTACGAGCAGTACTTC
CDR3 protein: CASSSEAGTYSYEQYF

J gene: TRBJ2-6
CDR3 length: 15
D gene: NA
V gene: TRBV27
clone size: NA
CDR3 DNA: TGTGCCAGCAGTTTATCTGGGGCTGGGGCCAACGTCCTGACTTTC
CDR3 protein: CASSLSGAGANVLTF

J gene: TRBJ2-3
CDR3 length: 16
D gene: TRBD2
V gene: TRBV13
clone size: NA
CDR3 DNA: TGTGCCAGCAGCTTAAGCGGGACCTCGGTGAAAGATACGCAGTATTTT
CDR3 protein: CASSLSGTSVKDTQYF

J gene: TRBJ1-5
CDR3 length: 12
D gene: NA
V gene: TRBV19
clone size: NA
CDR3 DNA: TGTGCCAGTAGCGACGGGTATCAGCCCCAGCATTTT
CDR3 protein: CASSDGYQPQHF

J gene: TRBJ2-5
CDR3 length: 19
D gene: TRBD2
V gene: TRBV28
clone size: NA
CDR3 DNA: TGTGCCAGCAGTTTGCAAAGGCGACTAGCGGGAGGGCCCGGGGAGACCCAGTACTTC
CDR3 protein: CASSLQRRLAGGPGETQYF

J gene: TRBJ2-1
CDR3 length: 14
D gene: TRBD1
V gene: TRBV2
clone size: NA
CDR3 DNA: TGTGCCAGCAGAAGGGACAGCCGTTACAATGAGCAGTTCTTC
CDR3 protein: CASRRDSRYNEQFF